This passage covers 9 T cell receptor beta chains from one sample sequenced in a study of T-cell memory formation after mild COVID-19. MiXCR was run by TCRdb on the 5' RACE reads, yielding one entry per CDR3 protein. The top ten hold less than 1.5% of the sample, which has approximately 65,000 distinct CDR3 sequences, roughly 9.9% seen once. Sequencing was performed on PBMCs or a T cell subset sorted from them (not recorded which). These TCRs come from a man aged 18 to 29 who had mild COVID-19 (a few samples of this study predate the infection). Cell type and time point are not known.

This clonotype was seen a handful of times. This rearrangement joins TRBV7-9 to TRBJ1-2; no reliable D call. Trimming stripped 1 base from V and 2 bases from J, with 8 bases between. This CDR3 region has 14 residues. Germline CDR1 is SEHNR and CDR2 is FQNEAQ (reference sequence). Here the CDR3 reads CASSLGSGNYGYTF. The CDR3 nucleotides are TGTGCCAGCAGCTTAGGCAGCGGGAACTATGGCTACACCTTC.

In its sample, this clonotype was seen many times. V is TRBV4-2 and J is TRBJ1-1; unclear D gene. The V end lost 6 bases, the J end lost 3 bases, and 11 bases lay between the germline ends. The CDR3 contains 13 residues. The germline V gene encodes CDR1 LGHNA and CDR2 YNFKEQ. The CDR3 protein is CASRNPDDTEAFF. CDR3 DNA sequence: TGTGCCAGCAGGAACCCGGACGACACTGAAGCTTTCTTT.

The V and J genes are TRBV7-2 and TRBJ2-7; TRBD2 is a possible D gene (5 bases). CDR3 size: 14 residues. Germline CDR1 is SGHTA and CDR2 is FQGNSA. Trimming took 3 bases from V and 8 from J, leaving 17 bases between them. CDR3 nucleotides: TGTGCCAGCAGCTTGGAGCTAGCCCTTAACAAGCAGTACTTC. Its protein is CASSLELALNKQYF.

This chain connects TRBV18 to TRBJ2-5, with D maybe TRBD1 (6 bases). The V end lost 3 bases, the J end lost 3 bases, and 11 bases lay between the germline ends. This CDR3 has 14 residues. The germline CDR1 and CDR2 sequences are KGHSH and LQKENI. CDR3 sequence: CASSPLTGEETQYF. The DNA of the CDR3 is TGTGCCAGCTCACCCCTGACAGGAGAAGAGACCCAGTACTTC.

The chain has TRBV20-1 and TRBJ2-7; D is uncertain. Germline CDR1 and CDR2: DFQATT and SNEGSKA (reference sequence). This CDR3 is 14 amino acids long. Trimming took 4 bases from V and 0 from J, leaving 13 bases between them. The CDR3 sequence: CSAKDVLSSYEQYF. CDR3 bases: TGCAGTGCTAAGGACGTACTGAGCTCCTACGAGCAGTACTTC.

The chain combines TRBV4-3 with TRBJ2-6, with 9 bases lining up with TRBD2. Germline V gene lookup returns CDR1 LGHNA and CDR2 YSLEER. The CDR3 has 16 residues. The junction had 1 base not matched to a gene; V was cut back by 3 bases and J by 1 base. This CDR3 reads CASSQTSGSGANVLTF. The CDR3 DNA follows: TGCGCCAGCAGCCAGACTAGCGGTTCTGGGGCCAACGTCCTGACTTTC.

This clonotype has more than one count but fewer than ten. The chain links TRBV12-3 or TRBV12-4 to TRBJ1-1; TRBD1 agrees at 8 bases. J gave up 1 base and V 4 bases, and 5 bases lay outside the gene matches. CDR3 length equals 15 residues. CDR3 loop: CASSSQGAGNTEAFF. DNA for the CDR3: TGTGCCAGCAGTTCGCAGGGGGCCGGGAACACTGAAGCTTTCTTT.

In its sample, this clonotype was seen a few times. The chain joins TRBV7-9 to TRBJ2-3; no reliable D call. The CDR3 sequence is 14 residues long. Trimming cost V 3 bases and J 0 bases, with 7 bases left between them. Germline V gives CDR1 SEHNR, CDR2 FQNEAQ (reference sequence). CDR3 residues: CASSLTSSTDTQYF. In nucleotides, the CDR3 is TGTGCCAGCAGCTTGACCTCTAGCACAGATACGCAGTATTTT.

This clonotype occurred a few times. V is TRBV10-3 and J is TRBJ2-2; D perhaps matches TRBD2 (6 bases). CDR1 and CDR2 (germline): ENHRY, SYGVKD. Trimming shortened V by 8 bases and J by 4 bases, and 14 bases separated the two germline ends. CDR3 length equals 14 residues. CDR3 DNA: TGTGCCATCGGCGGGGCGGCGGGCACCGGGGAGCTGTTTTTT. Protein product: CAIGGAAGTGELFF.